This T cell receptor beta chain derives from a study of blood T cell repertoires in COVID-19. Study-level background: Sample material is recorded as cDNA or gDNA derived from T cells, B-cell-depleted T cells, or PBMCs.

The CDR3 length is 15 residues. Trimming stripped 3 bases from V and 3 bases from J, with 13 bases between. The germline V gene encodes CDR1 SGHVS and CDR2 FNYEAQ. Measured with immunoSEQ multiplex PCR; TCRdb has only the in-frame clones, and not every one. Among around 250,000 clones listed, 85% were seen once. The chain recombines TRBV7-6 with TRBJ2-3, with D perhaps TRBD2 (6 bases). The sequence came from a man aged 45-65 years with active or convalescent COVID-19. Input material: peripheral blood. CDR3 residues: CASSFSGVVTDTQYF. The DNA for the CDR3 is TGTGCCAGCAGCTTTTCGGGAGTGGTTACAGATACGCAGTATTTT.